The 21 T cell receptor beta chains below were found in one sample sequenced in a study of beta chain features in type 1 diabetes. Sequencing targeted expressed TCRB transcripts, as all isolated RNA had been reverse transcribed. The protocol was immunoSEQ multiplex PCR, while the TCRdb copy is restricted to in-frame clones and leaves out a portion. The sample carries 900,000 or so clones, 15% to 20% recorded once. The sample was naive CD4+ T cells from blood. The receptors derive from a woman younger than 30 in good health.

This clone was observed a handful of times. The CDR3 coding sequence is TGTGCCAGCAGCTTCGGGGAGGGAGCCACTAATGAAAAACTGTTTTTT. Amino acids: CASSFGEGATNEKLFF. This sequence joins TRBV9 and TRBJ1-4; D remains unclear. This CDR3 spans 16 amino acids. Trimming removed 4 bases from V and 2 bases from J, with 15 bases in between. Germline-derived CDR1 and CDR2 are SGDLS and YYNGEE.

On this clone itself: Other DNA sequences in the same sample also yield this CDR3. V is TRBV4-3 and J is TRBJ1-2; D is possibly TRBD1 (5 bases). This CDR3 comprises 13 residues. Trimming stripped 0 bases from V and 8 bases from J, with 10 bases between. Germline assignment: CDR1 LGHNA and CDR2 YSLEER. The CDR3 nucleotides are TGCGCCAGCAGCCAAGAGTTTCAGGGAGGCTACACCTTC. This encodes CASSQEFQGGYTF.

There are a few counts of this clone. This chain joins TRBV10-2 and TRBJ2-1; 10 nucleotides match TRBD2. With 7 bases clipped from V and 6 bases from J, the junction kept 3 bases outside the gene matches. CDR3 length: 13 amino acids. Germline CDR1 and CDR2: WSHSY and SAAADI. CDR3 nucleotide sequence: TGCGCCAGCAAGCGGGAGGGTCTCAATGAGCAGTTCTTC. Its protein is CASKREGLNEQFF.

The rearrangement uses TRBV18 and TRBJ2-1; TRBD2 matches at 13 bases. This CDR3 is 14 amino acids long. Germline trimming cut 4 bases from V and 10 bases from J; bases unmatched to any gene: 4. The germline V gene has CDR1 KGHSH and CDR2 LQKENI. In nucleotides, the CDR3 is TGTGCCAGCTCACAAGGACTAGCGGGAGAGGAGCAGTTCTTC. The encoded protein is CASSQGLAGEEQFF.

This rearrangement joins TRBV9 to TRBJ2-3, with D possibly being TRBD1 or TRBD2 (5 bases each). The V gene lost 3 bases and the J gene lost 4 bases, with 9 bases spanning the gap. This CDR3 is 13 amino acids long. Per the germline V gene, CDR1 is SGDLS and CDR2 is YYNGEE. CDR3 bases: TGTGCCAGCAGCGCCCGGGACGCAGATACGCAGTATTTT. It is translated as CASSARDADTQYF.

To note about this clone: Distinct nucleotide sequences in the sample also encode this CDR3. CDR3 in amino acids: CASSLGGAQYF. The CDR3 DNA is TGTGCCAGCAGCTTGGGTGGGGCCCAGTACTTC. The J gene is TRBJ2-5, the V gene TRBV5-6; no clear D gene. The CDR3 loop spans 11 amino acids. The V end lost 0 bases, the J end lost 9 bases, and 6 bases lay between the germline ends. Looked up from germline, CDR1 is SGHDT and CDR2 is YYEEEE.

The chain links TRBV28 to TRBJ2-5, with D possibly TRBD2 on 5 matching bases. This CDR3 contains 11 residues. The germline V gene encodes CDR1 MDHEN and CDR2 SYDVKM. V was pared by 5 bases and J by 10 bases, with 11 bases between. For the CDR3, the DNA is TGTGCCAGCAGTCTGTTGGACTTCCAGTACTTC. Its translation is CASSLLDFQYF.

V and J are TRBV28 and TRBJ2-1; 9 bases are a match to TRBD1. J lost 13 bases, V lost 3 bases, and 7 bases had no gene match. The CDR3 covers 13 residues. Germline CDR1 and CDR2: MDHEN and SYDVKM. CDR3 region: CASSLGQGFVQFF. The CDR3 coding sequence is TGTGCCAGCAGTTTGGGACAGGGTTTTGTTCAGTTCTTC.

This clone was picked up a small number of times. The chain uses TRBV19 and TRBJ2-2, with 7 bases fitting TRBD2. With V trimmed by 7 bases and J by 3 bases, 8 bases remained unmatched. The V gene's germline CDR1 is LNHDA and CDR2 SQIVND (reference sequence). The CDR3 is 15 amino acids. The chain's CDR3 is CASTPAGVHTGELFF. DNA for the CDR3: TGTGCCAGTACCCCCGCGGGAGTGCACACCGGGGAGCTGTTTTTT.

As regards this clone: Its ends do not fully match the called genes, so a read error is possible. The gene calls are TRBV11-2 and TRBJ2-4; perhaps TRBD2 as D (5 bases). Germline V gives CDR1 SGHAT, CDR2 FQNNGV. CDR3 size: 13 residues. The DNA of the CDR3 is TGTGCCAGCAGCTTAATCGGAGCCCCGTTAGCGAACTTC. Residues: CASSLIGAPLANF.

The chain has TRBV11-2 and TRBJ1-2; 9 bases fit TRBD1. With V trimmed by 10 bases and J by 2 bases, 5 bases remained unmatched. This CDR3 comprises 13 residues. Germline CDR1 SGHAT, CDR2 FQNNGV. The DNA for the CDR3 is TGTGCCACCGGGACAGGGTCAAACTATGGCTACACCTTC. Translated, it gives CATGTGSNYGYTF.

This clone was picked up a small number of times. V gene TRBV18 combines with J gene TRBJ1-5; TRBD1 might be the D (5 bases). V lost 3 bases and J lost 6, with 12 bases in between. The CDR3 is 14 residues long. Germline lookup yields CDR1 KGHSH and CDR2 LQKENI. CDR3 in amino acids: CASSPTETSQPQHF. CDR3 coding DNA: TGTGCCAGCTCACCGACAGAGACAAGTCAGCCCCAGCATTTT.

The CDR3 bases are TGTGCCAGCAGCGACCCGACAGGGGGTAATGAGCAGTTCTTC. Translation: CASSDPTGGNEQFF. This rearrangement joins TRBV11-2 to TRBJ2-1, with TRBD1 identical over 9 bases. The CDR3 is 14 residues long. Germline V gives CDR1 SGHAT, CDR2 FQNNGV. Trimming at V came to 5 bases and at J to 7 bases, leaving 6 bases not matched to a gene.

The rearrangement links TRBV28 to TRBJ1-2; 8 bases align to TRBD1. The J segment lost 7 bases and the V segment lost 5 bases, leaving 6 bases of the junction unmatched. This CDR3 contains 13 residues. Germline values: CDR1 MDHEN, CDR2 SYDVKM. The CDR3 DNA follows: TGTGCCAGCAGTAGCCAGGGGGCTCGTGGCTACACCTTC. The encoded protein is CASSSQGARGYTF.

The J gene is TRBJ1-6, the V gene TRBV18; D gene uncertain. The germline V and J ends were trimmed by 3 bases and 0 bases, with 6 bases remaining between them. CDR1 is KGHSH and CDR2 is LQKENI in the germline V gene. The CDR3 totals 15 residues. CDR3 protein: CASSPPSSYNSPLHF. CDR3 nucleotide sequence: TGTGCCAGCTCACCTCCGAGCTCCTATAATTCACCCCTCCACTTT.

The V call is TRBV2, the J call TRBJ1-5; D not certain. The ends were cut back, 3 bases at V and 11 bases at J, with 11 bases in the middle. This CDR3 comprises 12 residues. Germline V CDR1 and CDR2: SNHLY, FYNNEI. CDR3 loop: CASSDYGGSQHF. In DNA, the CDR3 is TGTGCCAGCAGTGATTATGGCGGGTCCCAGCATTTT.

The count of this clone is one. The rearrangement uses TRBV2 and TRBJ1-2; 9 bases are shared with TRBD1. Germline V gives CDR1 SNHLY, CDR2 FYNNEI. With V trimmed by 6 bases and J by 4 bases, 9 bases remained unmatched. The CDR3 spans 15 residues. The CDR3 spells CASREQGALGYGYTF. CDR3 sequence (DNA): TGTGCCAGCAGGGAACAGGGGGCATTGGGCTATGGCTACACCTTC.

The chain joins TRBV4-3 to TRBJ2-3; D is undetermined. Germline V gene lookup returns CDR1 LGHNA and CDR2 YSLEER. The CDR3 length is 14 residues. The V gene lost 3 bases and the J gene lost 0 bases, with 7 bases spanning the gap. The CDR3 loop is CASSQDRSTDTQYF. The CDR3, as DNA: TGCGCCAGCAGCCAGGATAGAAGCACAGATACGCAGTATTTT.

In its sample, this clone was seen a few times. This CDR3 reads CSVLPQGSYEQYF. The CDR3 DNA is TGCAGCGTTTTGCCCCAAGGCTCCTACGAGCAGTACTTC. V usage is TRBV29-1 and J usage is TRBJ2-7; D unclear. There are 13 residues in the CDR3. V was trimmed by 5 bases and J by 0 bases, leaving 11 bases between them. The germline gives CDR1 SQVTM, CDR2 ANQGSEA.

The chain has TRBV2 and TRBJ2-5; 8 bases fit TRBD1. J gave up 2 bases and V 6 bases, and 2 bases lay outside the gene matches. Germline CDR1 SNHLY, CDR2 FYNNEI. The CDR3 has 13 residues. The CDR3 loop is CASRNRGQETQYF. The CDR3 DNA reads TGTGCCAGCAGGAACAGGGGGCAAGAGACCCAGTACTTC.

Comments on this clone: This CDR3 is also generated by other DNA sequences in the sample. The genes are TRBV28 and TRBJ1-2, with D maybe TRBD1 (6 bases). The CDR3 covers 13 residues. Germline V CDR1 and CDR2: MDHEN, SYDVKM. Trimming shortened V by 6 bases and J by 1 base, and 9 bases separated the two germline ends. The CDR3 spells CASSRTVNYGYTF. The CDR3 nucleotides read TGTGCCAGCAGCCGGACAGTTAACTATGGCTACACCTTC.